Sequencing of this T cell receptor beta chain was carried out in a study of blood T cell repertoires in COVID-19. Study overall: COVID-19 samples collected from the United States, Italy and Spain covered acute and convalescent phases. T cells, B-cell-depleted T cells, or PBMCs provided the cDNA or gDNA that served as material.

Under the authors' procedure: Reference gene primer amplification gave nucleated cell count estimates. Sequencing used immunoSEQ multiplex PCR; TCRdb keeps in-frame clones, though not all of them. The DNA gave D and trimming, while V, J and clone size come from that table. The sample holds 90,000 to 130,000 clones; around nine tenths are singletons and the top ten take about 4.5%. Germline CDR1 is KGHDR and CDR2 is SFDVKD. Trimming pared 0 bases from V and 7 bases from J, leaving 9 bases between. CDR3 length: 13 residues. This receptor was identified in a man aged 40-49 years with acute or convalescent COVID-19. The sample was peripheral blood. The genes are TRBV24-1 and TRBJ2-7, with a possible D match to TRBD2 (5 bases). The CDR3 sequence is CATSDLNGEEQYF. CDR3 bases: TGTGCCACCAGTGATTTGAATGGGGAGGAGCAGTACTTC.